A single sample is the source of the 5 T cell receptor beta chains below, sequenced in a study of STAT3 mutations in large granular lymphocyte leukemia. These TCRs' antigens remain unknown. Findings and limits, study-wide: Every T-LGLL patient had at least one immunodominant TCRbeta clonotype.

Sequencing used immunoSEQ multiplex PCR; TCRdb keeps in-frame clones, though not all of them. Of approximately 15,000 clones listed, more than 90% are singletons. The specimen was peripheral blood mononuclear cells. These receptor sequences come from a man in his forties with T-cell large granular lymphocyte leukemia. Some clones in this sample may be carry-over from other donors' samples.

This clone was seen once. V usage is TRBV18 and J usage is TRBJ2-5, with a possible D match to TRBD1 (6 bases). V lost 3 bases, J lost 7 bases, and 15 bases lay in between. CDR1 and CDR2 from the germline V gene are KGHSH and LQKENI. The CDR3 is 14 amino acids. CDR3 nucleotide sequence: TGTGCCAGCTCACCCGGAGGACAGTCTGGGACCCAGTACTTC. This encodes CASSPGGQSGTQYF. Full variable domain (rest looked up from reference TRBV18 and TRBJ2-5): NAGVMQNPRHLVRRRGQEARLRCSPMKGHSHVYWYRQLPEEGLKFMVYLQKENIIDESGMPKERFSAEFPKEGPSILRIQQVVRGDSAAYFCASSPGGQSGTQYFGPGTRLLVL.

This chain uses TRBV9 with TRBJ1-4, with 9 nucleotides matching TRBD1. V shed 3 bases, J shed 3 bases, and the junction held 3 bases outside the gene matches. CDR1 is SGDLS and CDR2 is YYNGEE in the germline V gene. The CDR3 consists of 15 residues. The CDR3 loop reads CASSDRQGANEKLFF. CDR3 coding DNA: TGTGCCAGCAGCGACCGACAGGGGGCTAATGAAAAACTGTTTTTT.

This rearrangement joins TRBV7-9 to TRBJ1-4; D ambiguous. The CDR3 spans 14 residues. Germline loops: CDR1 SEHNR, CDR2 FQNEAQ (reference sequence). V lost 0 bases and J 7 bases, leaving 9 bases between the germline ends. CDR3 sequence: CASSLAGWGEKLFF. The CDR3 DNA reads TGTGCCAGCAGCTTAGCAGGGTGGGGTGAAAAACTGTTTTTT.

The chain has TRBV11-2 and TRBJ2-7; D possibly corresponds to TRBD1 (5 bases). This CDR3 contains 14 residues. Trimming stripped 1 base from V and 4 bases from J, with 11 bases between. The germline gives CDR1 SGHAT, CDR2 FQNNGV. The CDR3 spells CASSLGAGSYEQYF. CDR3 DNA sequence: TGTGCCAGCAGCTTAGGGGCAGGGTCTTACGAGCAGTACTTC.

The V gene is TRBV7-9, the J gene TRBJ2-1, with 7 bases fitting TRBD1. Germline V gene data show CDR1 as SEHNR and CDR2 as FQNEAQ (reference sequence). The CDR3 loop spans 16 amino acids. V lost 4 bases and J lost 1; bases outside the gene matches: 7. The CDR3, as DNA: TGTGCCAGCAGCTCCCTTGGACAGGCGTCCTACAATGAGCAGTTCTTC. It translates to CASSSLGQASYNEQFF.